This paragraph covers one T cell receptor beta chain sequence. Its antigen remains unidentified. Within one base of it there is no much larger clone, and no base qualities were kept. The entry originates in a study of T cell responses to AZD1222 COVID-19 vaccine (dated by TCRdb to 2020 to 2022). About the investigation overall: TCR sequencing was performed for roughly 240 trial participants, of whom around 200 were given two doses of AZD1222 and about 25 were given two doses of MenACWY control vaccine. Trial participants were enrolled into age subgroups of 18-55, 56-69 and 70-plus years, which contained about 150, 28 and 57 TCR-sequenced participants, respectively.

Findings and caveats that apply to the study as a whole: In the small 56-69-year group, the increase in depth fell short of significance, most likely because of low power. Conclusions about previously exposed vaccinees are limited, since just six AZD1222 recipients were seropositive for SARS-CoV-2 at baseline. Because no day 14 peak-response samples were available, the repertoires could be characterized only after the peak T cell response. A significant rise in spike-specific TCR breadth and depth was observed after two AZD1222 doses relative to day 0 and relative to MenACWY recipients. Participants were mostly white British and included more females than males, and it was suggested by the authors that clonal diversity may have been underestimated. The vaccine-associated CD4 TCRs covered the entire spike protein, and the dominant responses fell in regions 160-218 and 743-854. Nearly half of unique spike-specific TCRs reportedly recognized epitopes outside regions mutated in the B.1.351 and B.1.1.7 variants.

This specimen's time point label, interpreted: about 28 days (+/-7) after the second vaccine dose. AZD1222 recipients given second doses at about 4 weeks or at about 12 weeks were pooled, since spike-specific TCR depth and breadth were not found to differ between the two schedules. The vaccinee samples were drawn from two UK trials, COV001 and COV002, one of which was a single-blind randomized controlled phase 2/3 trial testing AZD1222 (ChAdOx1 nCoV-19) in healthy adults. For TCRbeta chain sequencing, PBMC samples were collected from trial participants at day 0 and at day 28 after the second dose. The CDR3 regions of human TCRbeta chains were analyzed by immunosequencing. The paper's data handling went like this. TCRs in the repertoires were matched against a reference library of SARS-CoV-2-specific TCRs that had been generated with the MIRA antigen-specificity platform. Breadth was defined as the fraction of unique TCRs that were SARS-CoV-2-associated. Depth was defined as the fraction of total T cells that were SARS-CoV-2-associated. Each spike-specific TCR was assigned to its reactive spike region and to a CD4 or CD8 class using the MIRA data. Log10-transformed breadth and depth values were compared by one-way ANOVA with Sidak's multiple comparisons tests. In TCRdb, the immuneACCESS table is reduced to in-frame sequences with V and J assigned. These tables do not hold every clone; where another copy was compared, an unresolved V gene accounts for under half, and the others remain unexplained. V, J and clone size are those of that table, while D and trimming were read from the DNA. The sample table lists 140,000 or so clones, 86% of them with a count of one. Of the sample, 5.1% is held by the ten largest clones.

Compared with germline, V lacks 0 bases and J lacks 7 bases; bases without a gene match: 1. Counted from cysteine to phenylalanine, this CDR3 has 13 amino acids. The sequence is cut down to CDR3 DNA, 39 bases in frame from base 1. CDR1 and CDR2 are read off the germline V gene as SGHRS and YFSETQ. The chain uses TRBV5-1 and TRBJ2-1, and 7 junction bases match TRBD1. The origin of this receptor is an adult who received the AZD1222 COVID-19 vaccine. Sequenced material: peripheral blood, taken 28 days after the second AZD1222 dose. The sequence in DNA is TGCGCCAGCAGCTTGGGACAGGGAAATGAGCAGTTCTTC. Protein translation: CASSLGQGNEQFF.